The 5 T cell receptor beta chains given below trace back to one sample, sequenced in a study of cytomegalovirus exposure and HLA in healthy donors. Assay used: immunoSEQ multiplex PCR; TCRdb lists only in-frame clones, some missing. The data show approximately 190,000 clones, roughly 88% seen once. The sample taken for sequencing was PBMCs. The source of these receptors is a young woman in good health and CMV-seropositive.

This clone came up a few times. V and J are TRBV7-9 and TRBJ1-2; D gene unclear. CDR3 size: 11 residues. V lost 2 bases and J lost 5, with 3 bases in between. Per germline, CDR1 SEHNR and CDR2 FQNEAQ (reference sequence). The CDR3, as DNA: TGTGCCAGCAGCTTACAGTATGGCTACACCTTC. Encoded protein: CASSLQYGYTF.

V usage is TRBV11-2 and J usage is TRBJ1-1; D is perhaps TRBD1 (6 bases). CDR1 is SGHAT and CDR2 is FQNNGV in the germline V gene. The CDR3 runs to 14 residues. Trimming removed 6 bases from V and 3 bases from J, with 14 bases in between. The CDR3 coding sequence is TGTGCCAGCAGTAAGGACAGTCCCTACACTGAAGCTTTCTTT. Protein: CASSKDSPYTEAFF.

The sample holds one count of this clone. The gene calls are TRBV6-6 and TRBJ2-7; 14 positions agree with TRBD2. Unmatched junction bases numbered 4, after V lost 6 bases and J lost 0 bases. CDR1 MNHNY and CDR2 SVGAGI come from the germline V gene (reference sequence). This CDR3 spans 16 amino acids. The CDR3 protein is CASSLGLAGGSYEQYF. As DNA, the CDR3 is TGTGCCAGCAGCTTAGGACTAGCGGGAGGCTCCTACGAGCAGTACTTC.

The CDR3 DNA is TGCGCCAGCAGCCAAGGACTATCTTACGAGCAGTACTTC. Protein: CASSQGLSYEQYF. V usage is TRBV5-1 and J usage is TRBJ2-7; TRBD2 might be the D (6 bases). The V end lost 4 bases, the J end lost 4 bases, and 12 bases lay between the germline ends. The CDR3 loop spans 13 amino acids. CDR1 and CDR2 from the germline V gene are SGHRS and YFSETQ. Full variable domain (remainder filled in from reference TRBV5-1 and TRBJ2-7): KAGVTQTPRYLIKTRGQQVTLSCSPISGHRSVSWYQQTPGQGLQFLFEYFSETQRNKGNFPGRFSGRQFSNSRSEMNVSTLELGDSALYLCASSQGLSYEQYFGPGTRLTVT.

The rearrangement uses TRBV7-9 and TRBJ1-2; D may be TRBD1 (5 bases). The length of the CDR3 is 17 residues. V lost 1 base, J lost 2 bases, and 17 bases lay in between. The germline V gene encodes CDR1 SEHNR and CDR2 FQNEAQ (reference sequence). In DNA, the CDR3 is TGTGCCAGCAGCTTAGTTGCAGGGAGGGGCCCCAACTATGGCTACACCTTC. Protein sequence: CASSLVAGRGPNYGYTF.